This T cell receptor (beta chain) comes out of a study of cytomegalovirus exposure and HLA in healthy donors. General study findings and limits: Follow-up analysis seemed to connect common viral pathogens with several of the most significant clusters identified. Later analysis identified a missense DCLRE1C variant that was linked to TCR beta V- and J-gene trimming.

Both 60 Vbeta primers and 13 Jbeta primers went into the PCR. TCRdb keeps only in-frame clones here, not all; method: immunoSEQ multiplex PCR. The repertoire holds about 240,000 clones, with roughly four fifths as singletons. A note on this clone: Antigen: not known.

The V gene's germline CDR1 is MGHDK and CDR2 SYGVNS. V lost 3 bases and J 2 bases, leaving 14 bases between the germline ends. The CDR3 is 16 amino acids. The receptor was isolated from a woman aged 55-69 years in good health and CMV-seropositive. Sequencing input: PBMCs. The chain uses TRBV25-1 and TRBJ1-3; D is possibly TRBD1 (5 bases). CDR3 loop: CASSDSGRDPGNTIYF. Here the CDR3 DNA reads TGTGCCAGCAGTGACTCAGGCAGGGATCCTGGAAACACCATATATTTT.